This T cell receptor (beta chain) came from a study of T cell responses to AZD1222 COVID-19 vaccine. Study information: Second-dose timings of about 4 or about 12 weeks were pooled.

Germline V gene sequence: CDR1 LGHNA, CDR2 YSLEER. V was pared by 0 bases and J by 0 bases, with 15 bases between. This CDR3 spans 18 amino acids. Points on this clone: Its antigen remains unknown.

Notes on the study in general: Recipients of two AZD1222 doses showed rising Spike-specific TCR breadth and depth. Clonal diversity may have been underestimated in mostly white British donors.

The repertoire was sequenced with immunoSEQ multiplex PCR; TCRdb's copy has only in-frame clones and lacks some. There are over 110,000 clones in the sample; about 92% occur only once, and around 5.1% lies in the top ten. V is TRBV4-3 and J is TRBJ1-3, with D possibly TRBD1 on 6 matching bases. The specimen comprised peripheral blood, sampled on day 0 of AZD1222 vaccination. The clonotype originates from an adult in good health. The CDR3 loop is CASSQETRGAFSGNTIYF. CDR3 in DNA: TGCGCCAGCAGCCAAGAGACGAGGGGGGCCTTCTCTGGAAACACCATATATTTT.